This T cell receptor (beta chain) came from a study of tumor-infiltrating lymphocytes in primary liver carcinoma. Study information: Primary liver carcinomas in the patients were surgically resected. Stage T1-T3 N0M0 tumors spanned roughly 4.2 to 10 cm. Study-level findings and limits: Tumor-adjacent and tumor-blood pairs shared a smaller degree of overlap than tumor region pairs. A significantly higher top-250-clone fraction was found in tumors than in blood (p = 0.039).

Unsorted whole blood served as the source of blood RNA, and germline DNA was extracted as well. The V gene's germline CDR1 is MGHRA and CDR2 YSYEKL. The CDR3 spans 17 residues. Trimming cost V 2 bases and J 7 bases; bases outside gene matches: 11. Points on this clonotype: The target antigen is unknown.

A constant-region primer primed TCR beta cDNA synthesis from 450 to 550 ng of total RNA. Libraries for TCR beta were built through three nested multiplex PCR rounds, which together made up a slightly modified ARM-PCR procedure. For approximately 9 cycles apiece, the opening two PCR rounds ran with TRBV1-TRBV30 forward primers and a C-beta reverse primer. Each CDR3 protein is one row after TCRdb ran MiXCR on the multiplex PCR reads. This sample yields more than 150,000 distinct CDR3 sequences, of which over 45% are seen a single time; 72% belongs to the top ten. V is TRBV4-1 and J is TRBJ2-2; 9 bases align to TRBD2. The TCR was taken from a man aged 40-49 years with primary liver carcinoma and hepatitis B virus infection. What was sequenced was peripheral blood. CDR3 residues: CASSQKGASGMVGELFF. CDR3 DNA sequence: TGCGCCAGCAGCCAAAAAGGGGCTAGCGGGATGGTCGGGGAGCTGTTTTTT.